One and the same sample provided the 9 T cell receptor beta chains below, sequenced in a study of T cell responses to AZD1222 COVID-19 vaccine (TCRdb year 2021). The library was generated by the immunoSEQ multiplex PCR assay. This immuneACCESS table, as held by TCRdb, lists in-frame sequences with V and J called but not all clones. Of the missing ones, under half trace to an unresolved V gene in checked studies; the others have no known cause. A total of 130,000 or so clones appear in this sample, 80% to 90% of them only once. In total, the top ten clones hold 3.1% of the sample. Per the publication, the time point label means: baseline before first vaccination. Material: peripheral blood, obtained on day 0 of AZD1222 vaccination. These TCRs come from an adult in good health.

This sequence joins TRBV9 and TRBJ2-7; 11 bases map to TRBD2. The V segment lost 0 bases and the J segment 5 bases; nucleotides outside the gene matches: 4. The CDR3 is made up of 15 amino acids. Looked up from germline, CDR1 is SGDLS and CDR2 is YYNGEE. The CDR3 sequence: CASSVASGGNHEQYF. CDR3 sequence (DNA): TGTGCCAGCAGCGTAGCTAGCGGGGGGAACCACGAGCAGTACTTC. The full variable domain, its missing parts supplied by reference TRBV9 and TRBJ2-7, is DSGVTQTPKHLITATGQRVTLRCSPRSGDLSVYWYQQSLDQGLQFLIQYYNGEERAKGNILERFSAQQFPDLHSELNLSSLELGDSALYFCASSVASGGNHEQYFGPGTRLTVT.

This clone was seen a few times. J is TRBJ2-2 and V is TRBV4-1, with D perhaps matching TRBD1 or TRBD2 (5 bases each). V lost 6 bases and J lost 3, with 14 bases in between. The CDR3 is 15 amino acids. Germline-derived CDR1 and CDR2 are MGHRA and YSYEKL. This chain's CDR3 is CASRPEGTDTGELFF. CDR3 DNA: TGCGCCAGCAGGCCGGAAGGGACCGACACCGGGGAGCTGTTTTTT.

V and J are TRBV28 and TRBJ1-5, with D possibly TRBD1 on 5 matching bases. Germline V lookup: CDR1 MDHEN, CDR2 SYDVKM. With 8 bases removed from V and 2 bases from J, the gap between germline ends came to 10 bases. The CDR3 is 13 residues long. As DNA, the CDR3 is TGTGCCAGCCAAGGGGTCGGCAATCAGCCCCAGCATTTT. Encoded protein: CASQGVGNQPQHF.

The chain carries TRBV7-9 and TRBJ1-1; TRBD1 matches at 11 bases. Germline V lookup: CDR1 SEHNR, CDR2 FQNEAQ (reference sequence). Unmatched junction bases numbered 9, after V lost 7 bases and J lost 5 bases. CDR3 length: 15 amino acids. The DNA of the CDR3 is TGTGCCAGCACCCGGACAGGGGGCCCGGGGACTGAAGCTTTCTTT. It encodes CASTRTGGPGTEAFF.

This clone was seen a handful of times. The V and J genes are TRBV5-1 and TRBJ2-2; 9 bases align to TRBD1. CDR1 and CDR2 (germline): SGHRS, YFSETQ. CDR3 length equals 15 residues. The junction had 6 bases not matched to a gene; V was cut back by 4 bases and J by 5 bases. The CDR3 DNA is TGCGCCAGCAGCCCGAGGACAGGGGTGACCGGGGAGCTGTTTTTT. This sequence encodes CASSPRTGVTGELFF.

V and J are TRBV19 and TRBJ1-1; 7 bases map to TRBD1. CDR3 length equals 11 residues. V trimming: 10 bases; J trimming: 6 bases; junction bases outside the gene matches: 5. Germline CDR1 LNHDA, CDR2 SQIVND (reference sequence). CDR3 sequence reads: CAIDTGAEAFF. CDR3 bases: TGTGCCATTGACACAGGGGCTGAAGCTTTCTTT.

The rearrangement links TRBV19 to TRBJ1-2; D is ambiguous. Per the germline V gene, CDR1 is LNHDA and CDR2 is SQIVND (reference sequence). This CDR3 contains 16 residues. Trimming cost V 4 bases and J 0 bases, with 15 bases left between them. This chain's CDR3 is CASSTVDTSTNYGYTF. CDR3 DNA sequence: TGTGCCAGTAGTACTGTTGACACCTCGACTAACTATGGCTACACCTTC.

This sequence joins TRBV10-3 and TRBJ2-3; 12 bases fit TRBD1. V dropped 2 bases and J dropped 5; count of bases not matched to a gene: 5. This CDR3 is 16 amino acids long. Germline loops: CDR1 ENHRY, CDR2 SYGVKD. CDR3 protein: CAISEGDRGHGDTQYF. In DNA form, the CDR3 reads TGTGCCATCAGTGAGGGGGACAGGGGGCATGGAGATACGCAGTATTTT.

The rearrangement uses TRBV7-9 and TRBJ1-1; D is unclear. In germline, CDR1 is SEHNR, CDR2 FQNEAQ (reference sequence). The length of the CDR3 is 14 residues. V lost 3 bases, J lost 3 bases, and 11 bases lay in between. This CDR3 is CASSFQPGDTEAFF. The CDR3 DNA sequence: TGTGCCAGCAGCTTCCAGCCCGGGGACACTGAAGCTTTCTTT.